This T cell receptor beta chain originates from a study of cytomegalovirus exposure and HLA in healthy donors. Trimming took 7 bases from V and 3 from J; bases not matched to a gene: 11. Germline lookup yields CDR1 SNHLY and CDR2 FYNNEI. The CDR3 sequence is 15 residues long. The PCR contained 60 Vbeta and 13 Jbeta primers. Only in-frame clones appear in the TCRdb table, and some are missing; sequencing was by immunoSEQ multiplex PCR. The sample has around 140,000 clones; roughly 80% are singletons. The sample taken for sequencing was PBMCs. The sequence was obtained from a female donor in good health and CMV-seronegative. The V and J genes are TRBV2 and TRBJ2-7, with 8 nucleotides matching TRBD2. The CDR3 DNA sequence: TGTGCCAGCACCTGGCGGGAGGTCTTAAGCTACGAGCAGTACTTC. This translates into CASTWREVLSYEQYF.